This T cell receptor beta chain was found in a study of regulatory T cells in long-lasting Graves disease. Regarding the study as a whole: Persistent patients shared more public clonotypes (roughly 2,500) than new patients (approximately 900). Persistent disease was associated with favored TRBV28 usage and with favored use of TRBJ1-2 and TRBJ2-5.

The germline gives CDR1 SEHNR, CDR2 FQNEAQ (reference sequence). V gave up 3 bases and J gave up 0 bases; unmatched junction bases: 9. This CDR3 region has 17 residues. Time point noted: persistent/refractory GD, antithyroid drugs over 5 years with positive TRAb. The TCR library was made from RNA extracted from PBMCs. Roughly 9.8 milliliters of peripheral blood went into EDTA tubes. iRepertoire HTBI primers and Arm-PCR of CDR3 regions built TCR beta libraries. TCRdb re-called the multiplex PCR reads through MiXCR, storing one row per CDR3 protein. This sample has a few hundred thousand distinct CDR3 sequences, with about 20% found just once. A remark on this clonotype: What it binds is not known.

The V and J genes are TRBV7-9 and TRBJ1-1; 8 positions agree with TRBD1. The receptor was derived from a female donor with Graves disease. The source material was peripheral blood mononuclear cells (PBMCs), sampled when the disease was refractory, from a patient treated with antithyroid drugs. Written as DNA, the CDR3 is TGTGCCAGCAGCTTTGGGGACAGGACCCCAATGAACACTGAAGCTTTCTTT. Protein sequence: CASSFGDRTPMNTEAFF.